The 20 T cell receptor beta chains below come from one sample, sequenced in a study of cytomegalovirus exposure and HLA in healthy donors. The PCR ran on 60 Vbeta and 13 Jbeta primers. Some clones are missing from TCRdb's copy, which holds only in-frame ones; the method was immunoSEQ multiplex PCR. Of 150,000 or so clones in the sample, roughly 82% were seen once. The specimen was PBMCs. These receptors came from a woman in her fifties or sixties in good health and CMV-seropositive.

This clone has just one count. The chain has TRBV6-6 and TRBJ2-2, with 12 nucleotides matching TRBD2. The ends lost 2 bases at V and 5 bases at J; junction bases unmatched: 0. Germline V lookup: CDR1 MNHNY, CDR2 SVGAGI (reference sequence). The CDR3 is made up of 15 amino acids. CDR3 nucleotide sequence: TGTGCCAGCAGTTACACTAGCGGGGGGACCGGGGAGCTGTTTTTT. It encodes CASSYTSGGTGELFF.

This clone came up a few times. This chain joins TRBV27 and TRBJ2-7, with D possibly matching TRBD2 (5 bases). The V end lost 2 bases, the J end lost 4 bases, and 15 bases lay between the germline ends. Germline V gives CDR1 MNHEY, CDR2 SMNVEV (reference sequence). The CDR3 contains 15 residues. CDR3 nucleotide sequence: TGTGCCAGCAGTTTAGGTTCCTCGGGGTTATACGAGCAGTACTTC. Translated: CASSLGSSGLYEQYF.

The V call is TRBV9, the J call TRBJ1-2, with D possibly matching TRBD1 (5 bases). This CDR3 is built from 15 residues. Germline loops: CDR1 SGDLS, CDR2 YYNGEE. Trimming stripped 0 bases from V and 2 bases from J, with 11 bases between. CDR3: CASSVGVGGNYGYTF. The CDR3 DNA reads as TGTGCCAGCAGCGTAGGGGTTGGGGGGAACTATGGCTACACCTTC.

The V gene is TRBV12-5, the J gene TRBJ2-2; 12 bases match TRBD2. Germline assignment: CDR1 LGHNT and CDR2 FRNRAP. Trimming took 6 bases from V and 8 from J; bases not matched to a gene: 7. This CDR3 region has 15 residues. CDR3 region: CASGPGLAGPGELFF. CDR3 DNA: TGTGCTAGTGGGCCGGGACTAGCGGGTCCAGGGGAGCTGTTTTTT.

This clone was detected only once. The chain couples TRBV19 to TRBJ2-7, with 7 bases fitting TRBD1. Germline loops: CDR1 LNHDA, CDR2 SQIVND (reference sequence). This CDR3 contains 18 residues. Trimming took 2 bases from V and 2 from J; bases not matched to a gene: 15. CDR3 in DNA: TGTGCCAGTAGTATATCCGGGTCCGGGACAGACCGCCCCTACGAGCAGTACTTC. Its protein is CASSISGSGTDRPYEQYF.

The chain uses TRBV9 and TRBJ1-3, with D tentatively TRBD1 (5 bases). The germline gives CDR1 SGDLS, CDR2 YYNGEE. V was trimmed by 0 bases and J by 4 bases, leaving 11 bases between them. The CDR3 runs 15 residues. The DNA of the CDR3 is TGTGCCAGCAGCGTAGCCCAGGGCACGGGAAACACCATATATTTT. This gives the protein CASSVAQGTGNTIYF.

The count of this clone is one. The chain recombines TRBV7-8 with TRBJ2-1, with D unclear. The CDR3 is made up of 15 amino acids. CDR1 and CDR2 (germline): SGHVS, FQNEAQ. Trimming took off 2 bases at V and 0 bases at J, with 8 bases between the two ends. DNA for the CDR3: TGTGCCAGCAGCTTATCGAGTAGCTCCTACAATGAGCAGTTCTTC. Translation gives CASSLSSSSYNEQFF.

This chain joins TRBV6-5 and TRBJ1-2; 10 bases are shared with TRBD1. The ends lost 8 bases at V and 5 bases at J; junction bases unmatched: 11. Germline V lookup: CDR1 MNHEY, CDR2 SVGAGI. The CDR3 contains 15 residues. CDR3 in DNA: TGTGCCAGCTCCCTAGGGACAGGGGAGGGGTATGGCTACACCTTC. Its translation: CASSLGTGEGYGYTF.

This chain links TRBV29-1 with TRBJ2-1; TRBD2 might be the D (5 bases). V lost 0 bases and J 1 base, leaving 13 bases between the germline ends. This CDR3 region has 16 residues. Germline CDR1 is SQVTM and CDR2 is ANQGSEA. The CDR3 loop reads CSVEDPGVGSYNEQFF. CDR3 nucleotides: TGCAGCGTTGAAGATCCCGGGGTTGGATCCTACAATGAGCAGTTCTTC.

The chain employs TRBV19 and TRBJ1-3; D possibly corresponds to TRBD1 (5 bases). Germline V CDR1 and CDR2: LNHDA, SQIVND (reference sequence). V was cut by 6 bases and J by 0 bases, with 9 bases left in between. The CDR3 extends over 14 amino acids. The CDR3 protein is CASSLGGSGNTIYF. The CDR3 coding sequence is TGTGCCAGTAGCCTGGGGGGCTCTGGAAACACCATATATTTT.

This clone was seen only once. The chain combines TRBV9 with TRBJ1-3; 7 positions agree with TRBD1. There are 14 residues in the CDR3. After removal of 1 base from V and 4 bases from J, the junction contained 2 bases not matched to a gene. Germline CDR1 reads SGDLS; CDR2 reads YYNGEE. CDR3 residues: CASSVTGDGNTIYF. The CDR3 DNA sequence: TGTGCCAGCAGCGTAACAGGGGACGGAAACACCATATATTTT.

The chain couples TRBV6-1 to TRBJ2-3, with D possibly being TRBD1 (5 bases). Deletions cut 5 bases from V and 6 bases from J, with 12 bases between. Germline V lookup: CDR1 MNHNS, CDR2 SASEGT. The CDR3 length is 13 residues. CDR3 region: CASSYDSPDTQYF. The CDR3 DNA follows: TGTGCCAGCAGTTATGACAGTCCGGATACGCAGTATTTT.

The sample holds one count of this clone. This chain uses TRBV5-6 with TRBJ2-1; the D gene is possibly TRBD2 (6 bases). Trimming shortened V by 0 bases and J by 9 bases, and 10 bases separated the two germline ends. The V gene's germline CDR1 is SGHDT and CDR2 YYEEEE. The CDR3 has 13 residues. This chain's CDR3 is CASSLVLGGEQFF. In DNA form, the CDR3 reads TGTGCCAGCAGCTTGGTACTGGGGGGTGAGCAGTTCTTC.

V usage is TRBV7-3 and J usage is TRBJ2-5; D gene ambiguous. CDR1 is SGHTA, CDR2 FQGTGA, per germline. The CDR3 runs to 11 residues. V dropped 3 bases and J dropped 5 bases, with 4 bases sitting between them. In DNA form, the CDR3 reads TGTGCCAGCAGCTTTTCGGAGACCCAGTACTTC. This sequence encodes CASSFSETQYF. Based on the CDR3 plus reference TRBV7-3 and TRBJ2-5, the full variable domain is GAGVSQTPSNKVTEKGKYVELRCDPISGHTALYWYRQSLGQGPEFLIYFQGTGAADDSGLPNDRFFAVRPEGSVSTLKIQRTERGDSAVYLCASSFSETQYFGPGTRLLVL.

The chain has TRBV5-4 and TRBJ1-2, with D uncertain. This CDR3 has 14 amino acids. The germline V and J ends were trimmed by 3 bases and 5 bases, with 14 bases remaining between them. Germline V gene lookup returns CDR1 SGHNT and CDR2 YYREEE (reference sequence). CDR3 bases: TGTGCCAGCAGCTCCTGGACGGAGCGGTATGGCTACACCTTC. This encodes CASSSWTERYGYTF.

The gene calls are TRBV29-1 and TRBJ2-1, with D unresolved. CDR1 is SQVTM and CDR2 is ANQGSEA in the germline V gene. With 3 bases removed from V and 4 bases from J, the gap between germline ends came to 7 bases. The CDR3 is 12 amino acids. CDR3 in amino acids: CSVEKLYNEQFF. CDR3 DNA sequence: TGCAGCGTTGAGAAGCTTTACAATGAGCAGTTCTTC.

The rearrangement uses TRBV25-1 and TRBJ2-1, with D possibly matching TRBD2 (6 bases). Trimming took off 5 bases at V and 6 bases at J, with 8 bases between the two ends. Germline CDR1 is MGHDK and CDR2 is SYGVNS. The CDR3 covers 12 residues. This chain's CDR3 is CASSSSGNEQFF. DNA of the CDR3: TGTGCCAGCAGTAGTAGCGGCAATGAGCAGTTCTTC.

V usage is TRBV13 and J usage is TRBJ1-4; 10 bases match TRBD1. V dropped 4 bases and J dropped 8; count of bases not matched to a gene: 4. The V gene's germline CDR1 is PRHDT and CDR2 FYEKMQ (reference sequence). The CDR3 sequence is 14 residues long. The CDR3 DNA follows: TGTGCCAGCAGCTACCGGACAGGGGGGGAAAAACTGTTTTTT. It codes for CASSYRTGGEKLFF.

This clone was picked up a small number of times. The rearrangement joins TRBV4-3 to TRBJ1-2; 8 nucleotides agree with TRBD1. CDR1 LGHNA and CDR2 YSLEER come from the germline V gene. The CDR3 spans 17 residues. V gave up 0 bases and J gave up 7 bases; unmatched junction bases: 13. The CDR3 is CASSQEATGEGLGGYTF. CDR3 DNA sequence: TGCGCCAGCAGCCAAGAAGCGACAGGGGAGGGTCTTGGTGGCTACACCTTC.

This chain links TRBV2 with TRBJ1-5; D is perhaps TRBD1 (5 bases). Deletions cut 4 bases from V and 3 bases from J, with 13 bases between. Germline-derived CDR1 and CDR2 are SNHLY and FYNNEI. The CDR3 has 15 amino acids. The CDR3 loop reads CASSAGRVSNQPQHF. CDR3 bases: TGTGCCAGCAGTGCCGGCAGGGTTTCCAATCAGCCCCAGCATTTT. Looking up the rest from reference TRBV2 and TRBJ1-5 gives the full variable domain: EPEVTQTPSHQVTQMGQEVILRCVPISNHLYFYWYRQILGQKVEFLVSFYNNEISEKSEIFDDQFSVERPDGSNFTLKIRSTKLEDSAMYFCASSAGRVSNQPQHFGDGTRLSIL.